This T cell receptor beta chain was retrieved from a study of T-cell reconstitution after alpha-beta-depleted transplantation in children (TCRdb year 2016). About the study as a whole: The study quantitatively tracked T-cell immune reconstitution after TCRalphabeta/CD19-depleted allogeneic hematopoietic cell transplantation in children using TCR repertoire profiling. What the study reported, not specific to this receptor: The apparently early recovery of alphabetaT-cell counts about two months after transplant reportedly depended on only several hundred rapidly expanded clones that came from non-depleted graft cells. Over the following months the frequencies of hyperexpanded clones went down, and after one year T-cell counts and TCRbeta diversity were mostly credited to newly produced T cells. The high TCRbeta diversity at day 60 in some patients was ascribed to recipient T cells and intrathymic progenitors that had survived conditioning.

The treatment or condition label of this sample denotes: allogeneic hematopoietic cell transplantation with graft depleted of TCRalphabeta T cells and CD19 B cells. The transplant recipients were children given TCRalphabeta/CD19-depleted allogeneic hematopoietic cell grafts. Library generation was performed with PCR. The listed sequencing device is Illumina HiSeq 2500. To normalize quantification of the TCRbeta repertoire, the TCR libraries were built with molecular barcoding that relied on unique molecular identifiers. The public sequencing data were trimmed at Q25 with fastp and processed into clonotypes with MiXCR by TCRdb, which kept only in-frame beta chains. Merged by CDR3 protein, the rows form single entries marked with the most common genes and DNA. The table for this sample lists under 300,000 distinct CDR3 sequences; approximately 10% of them were counted only once. 23% of the sample lies in the top ten.

This clonotype was picked up many times. The target of this receptor is not known. Base qualities are not at hand, and no much larger clone is one base apart. This TCR was recovered from a male patient between 2 and 10 years old who had a stem cell transplant for chronic granulomatous disease, so the T cells may come from the graft donor. Specimen: peripheral blood, collected 180 days after TCRalphabeta/CD19-depleted stem cell transplant.

The CDR3 loop reads CSVEDRRQAKYEQYF. The DNA is as follows: TGCAGCGTTGAAGATCGGAGACAAGCAAAGTACGAGCAGTACTTC. Recombination connected TRBV29-1 to TRBJ2-7; no D gene can be assigned with confidence. V is pared back by 0 bases and J by 4 bases, with 16 bases lying between the germline termini. In the germline V gene, CDR1 corresponds to SQVTM and CDR2 to ANQGSEA. The CDR3 sequence holds 15 residues, the cysteine and phenylalanine included. Only CDR3 DNA is held: 45 bases, read in frame from base 1.